The 7 T cell receptor beta chains below come from one sample, sequenced in a study of T cells in Graves' hyperthyroidism and ophthalmopathy (dated by TCRdb to between 2017 and 2020). The library was obtained by multiplex PCR. Sequencer: Illumina HiSeq 2000. The TCR beta CDR3 regions were amplified from RNA transcripts. The first round of RT-PCR for the TCR CDR3 was performed with the HTBI primer set and the Qiagen OneStep RT-PCR kit. Using fastp trimming at Q25 and MiXCR clonotype assembly, TCRdb reanalyzed the public sequencing data and kept in-frame beta chains. Under each unique CDR3 protein, matching rows form one entry showing the most common genes and DNA. For this sample there are hundreds of thousands of distinct CDR3 sequences; about 14% appear just once. The top ten clonotypes cover roughly 10% of the sample. The material sequenced was blood. Source of these receptors: a woman under 30 with Graves' hyperthyroidism.

This clonotype was counted between two and nine times. This sequence joins TRBV12-3 or TRBV12-4 and TRBJ2-6, with D perhaps matching TRBD2 (7 bases). Trimming left V 7 bases short and J 2 bases short, with 15 bases between. The CDR3 extends over 16 amino acids. The CDR3 reads CASTKRGAPGANVLTF. For the CDR3, the DNA is TGTGCCAGCACCAAACGGGGGGCGCCTGGGGCCAACGTCCTGACTTTC.

The genes are TRBV11-2 and TRBJ2-7, with TRBD1 matching 9 bases. J lost 1 base, V lost 6 bases, and 16 bases had no gene match. Germline loops: CDR1 SGHAT, CDR2 FQNNGV. The CDR3 is 18 amino acids. This chain's CDR3 is CASSTLNRKQGASYEQYF. CDR3 DNA: TGTGCCAGCAGTACCCTTAACCGTAAACAGGGGGCTTCCTACGAGCAGTACTTC.

This clonotype was seen only a few times. V and J are TRBV6-1 and TRBJ2-3, with 10 bases aligning to TRBD1. Trimming removed 6 bases from V and 6 bases from J; junction bases left unmatched: 6. The CDR3 loop spans 14 amino acids. The V gene's germline CDR1 is MNHNS and CDR2 SASEGT. CDR3 loop: CASRRQGARDTQYF. The DNA for the CDR3 is TGTGCCAGCAGGAGACAGGGGGCGCGGGATACGCAGTATTTT.

This clonotype appeared a few times. The chain carries TRBV4-3 and TRBJ1-2; no reliable D call. The V end lost 3 bases, the J end lost 6 bases, and 14 bases lay between the germline ends. In germline, CDR1 is LGHNA, CDR2 YSLEER. CDR3 size: 14 residues. CDR3 DNA sequence: TGCGCCAGCAGCCACGGATCCACAACCCATGGCTACACCTTC. It translates to CASSHGSTTHGYTF.

The rearrangement joins TRBV4-1 to TRBJ2-7; 9 nucleotides align to TRBD1. This CDR3 has 16 residues. Trimming took 3 bases from V and 3 from J; bases not matched to a gene: 9. Germline V CDR1 and CDR2: MGHRA, YSYEKL. The CDR3 region is CASSQGGTGIIYEQYF. For the CDR3, the DNA is TGCGCCAGCAGCCAGGGTGGGACAGGGATAATCTACGAGCAGTACTTC.

This clonotype was recorded a few times. The chain recombines TRBV19 with TRBJ2-7; 14 positions agree with TRBD2. The CDR3 has 17 residues. From germline, CDR1 is LNHDA and CDR2 SQIVND (reference sequence). Trimming at V came to 9 bases and at J to 5 bases, leaving 15 bases not matched to a gene. CDR3 in DNA: TGTGCCAGCCAGGCCGGGACTAGCGGGAGAAGGCAGAACGAGCAGTACTTC. Its protein is CASQAGTSGRRQNEQYF.

The J gene is TRBJ1-1, the V gene TRBV18; D not certain. V dropped 6 bases and J dropped 6 bases, with 14 bases sitting between them. Germline CDR1 and CDR2: KGHSH and LQKENI. The CDR3 extends over 13 amino acids. This CDR3 is CASSPSPRAEAFF. The DNA for the CDR3 is TGTGCCAGCTCCCCGTCCCCGAGGGCTGAAGCTTTCTTT.